This TCR beta chain was sequenced for a study of blood T cell repertoires in COVID-19. Sequencing was performed with immunoSEQ multiplex PCR; in TCRdb, only in-frame clones are kept and a portion is missing. The table lists 200,000 to 250,000 clones, 80% to 90% of them singletons, with more than 4.5% in the top ten. Recruits, aged roughly 18 to 95 years, lived in 20 to 30 US areas. The clonotype originates from a woman between 50 and 59 years old who had been exposed to COVID-19. Sequenced input: PBMCs or T cells enriched from blood (not recorded which).

CDR3 DNA: TGTGCCACCAGCAGCGGCGGGGGGGCATCAGATACGCAGTATTTT. It specifies CATSSGGGASDTQYF. The rearrangement links TRBV15 to TRBJ2-3, with 9 bases that match TRBD2. This CDR3 is 15 amino acids long. The V gene end was trimmed by 3 bases and the J gene end by 4 bases; junction bases not matched to a gene: 5. Germline assignment: CDR1 LNHNV and CDR2 YYDKDF (reference sequence).